Listed here are 22 T cell receptor beta chains from one sample, sequenced in a study of T cells after yellow fever vaccination. A single record per CDR3 protein comes from TCRdb applying MiXCR to the 5' RACE reads. The top ten hold around a quarter of the sample, which has around 310,000 distinct CDR3 sequences, around 4% seen once. Source: PBMCs, taken on the day of the yellow fever booster vaccination. These TCRs come from a man between 18 and 35 years old who received the YFV17D yellow fever vaccine.

This clonotype was counted between two and nine times. The V gene is TRBV20-1, the J gene TRBJ2-3; possible D gene TRBD1, 6 bases. V was pared by 6 bases and J by 1 base, with 14 bases between. Germline V gives CDR1 DFQATT, CDR2 SNEGSKA (reference sequence). This CDR3 has 14 amino acids. CDR3: CSAKGVSRTDTQYF. The CDR3 nucleotides are TGCAGTGCGAAGGGGGTCTCGCGCACAGATACGCAGTATTTT.

The rearrangement links TRBV5-4 to TRBJ2-3; TRBD2 matches at 7 bases. This CDR3 is built from 14 residues. Germline V gene sequence: CDR1 SGHNT, CDR2 YYREEE (reference sequence). After removal of 2 bases from V and 3 bases from J, the junction contained 3 bases not matched to a gene. The CDR3 sequence is CASSFWGGTDTQYF. In nucleotides, the CDR3 is TGTGCCAGCAGCTTTTGGGGGGGGACAGATACGCAGTATTTT. Looking up the rest from reference TRBV5-4 and TRBJ2-3 gives the full variable domain: ETGVTQSPTHLIKTRGQQVTLRCSSQSGHNTVSWYQQALGQGPQFIFQYYREEENGRGNFPPRFSGLQFPNYSSELNVNALELDDSALYLCASSFWGGTDTQYFGPGTRLTVL.

At least ten counts were recorded for this clonotype. The chain is built from TRBV7-6 and TRBJ2-7; D gene ambiguous. Per germline, CDR1 SGHVS and CDR2 FNYEAQ. Trimming took 4 bases from V and 0 from J, leaving 4 bases between them. The CDR3 contains 12 residues. CDR3 protein: CASSSFSYEQYF. Written as DNA, the CDR3 is TGTGCCAGCAGCTCTTTCTCCTACGAGCAGTACTTC.

This clonotype was recorded at least ten times. V gene TRBV5-1 combines with J gene TRBJ1-2; D is perhaps TRBD1 (6 bases). The CDR3 length is 17 residues. The V gene's germline CDR1 is SGHRS and CDR2 YFSETQ. V lost 4 bases, J lost 7 bases, and 26 bases lay in between. This chain's CDR3 is CASSPLPYSGGPGGYTF. The CDR3 DNA is TGCGCCAGCAGCCCCCTGCCCTATTCGGGGGGCCCGGGTGGCTACACCTTC. The full variable domain, with the rest looked up from reference TRBV5-1 and TRBJ1-2, is KAGVTQTPRYLIKTRGQQVTLSCSPISGHRSVSWYQQTPGQGLQFLFEYFSETQRNKGNFPGRFSGRQFSNSRSEMNVSTLELGDSALYLCASSPLPYSGGPGGYTFGSGTRLTVV.

V and J are TRBV6-2 or TRBV6-3 and TRBJ2-1; D uncertain. The CDR3 runs to 14 residues. The V gene lost 5 bases and the J gene lost 3 bases, with 11 bases spanning the gap. The germline V gene has CDR1 MNHEY and CDR2 SVGEGT. The CDR3: CASSQSRHYNEQFF. The CDR3 nucleotides read TGTGCCAGCAGTCAATCCCGACACTACAATGAGCAGTTCTTC.

This clonotype was seen only a few times. The rearrangement joins TRBV18 to TRBJ1-1, with a weak D call TRBD1 (6 bases). Germline-derived CDR1 and CDR2 are KGHSH and LQKENI. Trimming removed 6 bases from V and 0 bases from J, with 17 bases in between. This CDR3 is 16 amino acids long. CDR3 sequence: CASSLNNGGVNTEAFF. CDR3 bases: TGTGCCAGCTCTCTTAATAACGGGGGCGTGAACACTGAAGCTTTCTTT.

Only a few counts were recorded for this clonotype. The V call is TRBV20-1, the J call TRBJ1-1; maybe TRBD1 (5 bases). The V end was cut by 5 bases, the J end by 5 bases, with 15 bases between. The CDR3 is 13 amino acids. Germline V gene data show CDR1 as DFQATT and CDR2 as SNEGSKA (reference sequence). DNA for the CDR3: TGCAGTGCTGGTCATGGGGGGGGGACTGAAGCTTTCTTT. This codes for CSAGHGGGTEAFF.

This clonotype was observed a handful of times. The V and J genes are TRBV7-3 and TRBJ2-3, with D perhaps TRBD2 (5 bases). CDR1 is SGHTA, CDR2 FQGTGA, per germline. With 5 bases removed from V and 4 bases from J, the gap between germline ends came to 10 bases. CDR3 length equals 13 residues. CDR3 protein: CASSQELADTQYF. The CDR3 coding sequence is TGTGCCAGCAGCCAAGAACTAGCAGATACGCAGTATTTT.

V gene TRBV7-2 combines with J gene TRBJ2-1; 9 bases line up with TRBD2. V shed 4 bases and J 7 bases; nucleotides not matched to a gene: 17. The CDR3 runs 18 residues. Looked up from germline, CDR1 is SGHTA and CDR2 is FQGNSA. The CDR3 DNA is TGTGCCAGCAGCTCCTCCGGGGGCGGGGGGGCCATTAGTAATGAGCAGTTCTTC. It yields the protein CASSSSGGGGAISNEQFF.

Only a few counts were recorded for this clonotype. The chain has TRBV7-8 and TRBJ2-3, with D unclear. V was trimmed by 1 base and J by 11 bases, leaving 13 bases between them. Germline CDR1 and CDR2: SGHVS and FQNEAQ. The CDR3 length is 13 residues. CDR3 nucleotide sequence: TGTGCCAGCAGCTTAGAAGACGGTATCGAGCAGTATTTT. It yields the protein CASSLEDGIEQYF.

This clonotype was recorded at least ten times. The CDR3 protein is CSARGQFRGTIYF. The DNA for the CDR3 is TGCAGTGCTAGAGGGCAGTTCCGTGGCACCATATATTTT. The chain carries TRBV20-1 and TRBJ1-3; D uncertain. V gave up 1 base and J gave up 9 bases, with 13 bases separating them. This CDR3 contains 13 residues. CDR1 is DFQATT, CDR2 SNEGSKA, per germline (reference sequence).

This clonotype has only a few counts. The chain has TRBV12-3 or TRBV12-4 and TRBJ2-7, with D perhaps matching TRBD1 (6 bases). Trimming removed 1 base at V and 6 bases at J, with 7 bases between. The CDR3 is 12 residues long. CDR3 region: CASSLDRVEQYF. The CDR3 DNA reads TGTGCCAGCAGTTTAGACAGGGTCGAGCAGTACTTC.

This clonotype occurred many times. The chain joins TRBV3-1 to TRBJ2-3, with D unresolved. Per germline, CDR1 LGHDT and CDR2 YNNKEL (reference sequence). With 4 bases removed from V and 2 bases from J, the gap between germline ends came to 16 bases. The CDR3 loop spans 16 amino acids. This CDR3 is CASSLFSYTFTDTQYF. DNA of the CDR3: TGTGCCAGCAGCCTCTTCTCCTACACGTTCACAGATACGCAGTATTTT.

This clonotype was seen ten or more times. The chain has TRBV20-1 and TRBJ2-3; D gene ambiguous. V shed 1 base and J shed 2 bases, with 10 bases lying between them. The CDR3 runs 14 residues. Germline loops: CDR1 DFQATT, CDR2 SNEGSKA (reference sequence). The CDR3 loop reads CSARGVRATDTQYF. CDR3 nucleotides: TGCAGTGCTAGAGGTGTAAGGGCCACAGATACGCAGTATTTT.

This clonotype has a count of ten or more. The chain joins TRBV20-1 to TRBJ1-4; D remains unclear. The ends were cut back, 3 bases at V and 0 bases at J, with 8 bases in the middle. CDR3 length: 14 residues. The germline V gene encodes CDR1 DFQATT and CDR2 SNEGSKA (reference sequence). The CDR3 coding sequence is TGCAGTGCTAGTATGTTTGCAACTAATGAAAAACTGTTTTTT. Translation: CSASMFATNEKLFF.

This clonotype came up many times. The chain links TRBV2 to TRBJ2-1; D remains ambiguous. Trimming removed 8 bases at V and 2 bases at J, with 7 bases between. The germline gives CDR1 SNHLY, CDR2 FYNNEI. The length of the CDR3 is 12 residues. As DNA, the CDR3 is TGTGCCAGCGGAATAGCCTACAATGAGCAGTTCTTC. Its translation: CASGIAYNEQFF.

In this sample, this clonotype turned up many times. This chain connects TRBV7-3 to TRBJ2-6, with D unresolved. The CDR3 spans 15 residues. The V end lost 4 bases, the J end lost 2 bases, and 9 bases lay between the germline ends. Germline CDR1 and CDR2: SGHTA and FQGTGA. This CDR3 is CASSSAVAGANVLTF. The DNA for the CDR3 is TGTGCCAGCAGCTCTGCAGTCGCTGGGGCCAACGTCCTGACTTTC.

This clonotype has just a few counts. V and J are TRBV12-3 or TRBV12-4 and TRBJ1-3; D might be TRBD1 (5 bases). The CDR3 totals 14 residues. V gave up 6 bases and J gave up 0 bases, with 9 bases separating them. The CDR3 protein is CASRGPLSGNTIYF. CDR3 bases: TGTGCCAGCAGGGGACCGCTCTCTGGAAACACCATATATTTT.

This clonotype came up many times. The CDR3 region has the DNA TGCGCCAGCAGCTTGGCTTCCGGAAATAATTTCTTC. This translates into CASSLASGNNFF. The V gene is TRBV5-1, the J gene TRBJ2-1; D is undetermined. CDR3 size: 12 residues. CDR1 and CDR2 from the germline V gene are SGHRS and YFSETQ. The V and J ends lost 0 bases and 16 bases respectively, with 14 bases between them.

This chain links TRBV20-1 with TRBJ2-2, with 7 bases aligning to TRBD2. CDR1 is DFQATT and CDR2 is SNEGSKA in the germline V gene (reference sequence). J gave up 2 bases and V 5 bases, and 8 bases lay outside the gene matches. There are 15 residues in the CDR3. The CDR3 coding sequence is TGCAGTGCTCCGCGTGAAGCGGGAAACACCGGGGAGCTGTTTTTT. Protein product: CSAPREAGNTGELFF.

This clonotype was detected many times. The chain uses TRBV7-2 and TRBJ2-5; no definite D call. The germline V and J ends were trimmed by 5 bases and 1 base, with 17 bases remaining between them. The CDR3 runs 16 residues. Germline values: CDR1 SGHTA, CDR2 FQGNSA. CDR3 nucleotide sequence: TGTGCCAGCAGCCCGCGACCTGCACTTTTCCAAGAGACCCAGTACTTC. This codes for CASSPRPALFQETQYF. Looking up the rest from reference TRBV7-2 and TRBJ2-5 gives the full variable domain: GAGVSQSPSNKVTEKGKDVELRCDPISGHTALYWYRQSLGQGLEFLIYFQGNSAPDKSGLPSDRFSAERTGGSVSTLTIQRTQQEDSAVYLCASSPRPALFQETQYFGPGTRLLVL.

Many counts were recorded for this clonotype. CDR3 coding DNA: TGCGCCAGCAGCCAAGATATACTCCGCGGGAATGAGCAGTTCTTC. This translates into CASSQDILRGNEQFF. V is TRBV4-3 and J is TRBJ2-1; tentatively, D is TRBD2 (5 bases). CDR1 is LGHNA, CDR2 YSLEER, per germline. The CDR3 loop spans 15 amino acids. V shed 0 bases and J shed 7 bases, with 13 bases lying between them.